Listed below are T cell receptor beta chains from one sample, sequenced in a study of ipilimumab plus nivolumab after autologous stem cell transplantation. Using immunoSEQ multiplex PCR, the repertoire was profiled, and TCRdb retains in-frame clones only, with some absent. The sample has approximately 80,000 clones; nearly 85% are singletons. Specimen: PBMCs, collected in a trial of ipilimumab plus nivolumab as post-transplant consolidation. All receptors come from a male donor with diffuse large B-cell lymphoma. The CDR3 runs from the conserved cysteine through the conserved F or W. Fields, in order: D gene, clone size, J gene, V gene, CDR3 DNA, CDR3 protein. A D gene is named only where the DNA matches it firmly. Some rows mark clone size as missing; the rest say once, few, many or name a class of expanded clone.

- | - | TRBJ1-2 | TRBV4-2 | TGTGCCAGCAGCCAAGATATTGAGTTAACCTTC | CASSQDIELTF
- | - | TRBJ1-5 | TRBV11-2 | TGTGCCAGCAGCTTAGGTTCAGGAGTTCAGCCCCAGCATTTT | CASSLGSGVQPQHF
- | - | TRBJ2-2 | TRBV7-6 | TGTGCCAGCAGCCTCGGGACACTAACGACCGGGGAGCTGTTTTTT | CASSLGTLTTGELFF
- | few | TRBJ1-2 | TRBV2 | TGTGCCAGCAACGAAGGGAACTATGGCTACACCTTC | CASNEGNYGYTF
- | - | TRBJ2-3 | TRBV7-2 | TGTGCCAGCCAAGAGGCAGGGGTGGGTGGAGATACGCAGTATTTT | CASQEAGVGGDTQYF
- | few | TRBJ2-7 | TRBV9 | TGTGCCAGCAGCGTAGAAGCCACCGGGATCTACGAGCAGTACTTC | CASSVEATGIYEQYF
- | - | TRBJ2-1 | TRBV20-1 | TGCAGCGCCGCGGCCAAGCTGACGGAGTTCTTC | CSAAAKLTEFF
- | - | TRBJ2-2 | TRBV7-2 | TGTGCCAGCAGCTTATTCGGATACACCGGGGAGCTGTTTTTT | CASSLFGYTGELFF
- | - | TRBJ1-2 | TRBV5-4 | TGTGCCAGCAGCCCGGGGGGGACGGCCTATGGCTACACCTTC | CASSPGGTAYGYTF
- | few | TRBJ1-1 | TRBV19 | TGTGCCACCCTCACGCGGGAAACTGAAGCTTTCTTT | CATLTRETEAFF
- | few | TRBJ1-5 | TRBV7-2 | TGTGCCAGCAGTTACGATCGCAATCAGCCCCAGCATTTT | CASSYDRNQPQHF